One T cell receptor beta chain is described in this entry. The antigen it binds to is not known. Base quality data are lacking; no much larger clone is found one base away. The cohort was made up of several hundred healthy bone marrow donors. Cohort members were all nominally healthy when sampled, although unrecorded immune exposures were likely present. The donor was CMV seropositive and belonged to the group of 270 or so seropositive cohort members. A peripheral blood sample was collected from each donor, and TCR beta sequencing was performed on peripheral blood mononuclear cells. The Qiagen DNeasy Blood Extraction Kit was used to extract genomic DNA from the blood cell samples. CDR1 and CDR2, looked up from the germline V gene, are SGHTA and FQGNSA. At the junction V is shortened by 7 bases and J by 5 bases; bases outside the gene matches: 11. The CDR3, from cysteine to phenylalanine, totals 15 residues. Left in the record is the CDR3 DNA by itself, 45 bases read in frame from the first base.

This entry belongs to a study of cytomegalovirus exposure and HLA in healthy donors (dated by TCRdb to 2016 to 2017). Regarding the study in general: An earlier analysis of approximately 600 of the donors reported more than 250 Gb of sequence data and around 110 million unique TCR beta sequences from about 179 million T cells. Around 330 gigabases of sequencing data and around 80 million unique TCR sequences made up an early release that covered roughly 670 HLA-typed donors. The number of typed donors differed by locus: roughly 629-640 for A, B, C, DRB1 and DQB1; 522 for DQA1; some 590 for DPA1; and some 470 for DPB1. All discovery cohort repertoires had been generated using a single sequencing platform. Rather than drawing on any new phenotypic data, the later analysis identified candidate immune exposures from TCR beta sequences and the way those sequences occurred across donors. Of the approximately 400 genotyped donors, approximately 82% fell in the genetic ancestry cluster associated with self-reported Caucasian donors. Among some 400 genotyped donors of the cohort, an average of around 250,000 unique TCR beta nucleotide sequences was sequenced per donor, of which about 19% were non-productive. A separate validation cohort of about 110 different subjects was used in addition to the approximately 700-subject first cohort. Donor age, sex, ethnicity and CMV serostatus were compiled alongside the repertoire data. In a later genetic analysis, genome-wide SNP genotypes for 398 of the 666 donors were used, and that subset was treated as a discovery cohort. Class I and class II HLA loci were covered by the typing at four-digit resolution. The study profiled the T cell repertoires of 500 to 800 subjects by immunosequencing and related them to cytomegalovirus serostatus. To study patterns of TCR occurrence, a later analysis re-analyzed previously published TCR beta repertoires from 700 or so donors and added high-resolution HLA genotyping. In an earlier analysis of about 590 of the donors, high-throughput TCR beta sequencing was used to judge whether each TCR beta V gene segment behaved as functional or pseudogenic. The aim of the study was to test whether cataloging public T cell receptors could identify signatures of past pathogen exposure. To predict cytomegalovirus infection status, the study brought together high-throughput TCR immunosequencing, statistical association of individual TCRs with disease status, and machine learning. Roughly 5 DR-DQ haplotypes were handled as single units for association and clustering, since linkage in the cohort was strong. Overall study results and their limits: Broadly in line with IMGT annotations, most TCR beta V segments showed up in productive rearrangements about 90% or about 30% of the time in an earlier analysis of approximately 640 of the donors. A group of highly shared sequence variants was considered likely to be a technical artifact of the sequencing pipeline. In a later analysis, TCR association rates were found to vary across HLA loci, with the most associated TCRs seen for DRB1 alleles and the fewest for HLA-C alleles. Some IMGT-functional V segments, including TRBV6-2 and TRBV6-3, could not be told apart with the 87-base-pair reads, so those segments were excluded. Sequencing depth was assumed to be roughly uniform across donors in the presence/absence analyses, though that assumption may not hold. In a later analysis, several top co-occurrence clusters were reported to appear linked to parvovirus B19, influenza, CMV and Epstein-Barr virus. The authors suggested that the approach could potentially be extended to other disease states and immunological phenotypes. In a later genetic analysis, fewer N-insertions in productive TCRs were reported among donors in an Asian-associated ancestry cluster than the roughly 700-donor mean. In vitro tests confirmed that a few of the cytomegalovirus-associated TCR beta chains recognize cytomegalovirus antigens. A further reported finding was that TCR beta sequences accurately predicted the HLA-A and HLA-B alleles for most subjects in the first cohort. A later genetic analysis associated a missense DCLRE1C variant with V-gene and J-gene trimming of TCR beta chains, and an independent cohort replicated the association. Correlated functional status among segregating V segments might be attributable to linkage disequilibrium, but an unknown experimental factor could not be ruled out. In a later analysis, around 17,000 TCR beta sequences were associated with specific HLA alleles at a false discovery rate of 0.05. For the cohort, immune exposure information was limited to CMV serostatus. In a later analysis, most CMV-associated TCR beta chains were found to appear HLA-restricted, with HLA associations seemingly driven largely by CMV exposure. The study gave a list of under 200 TCR beta chains associated with cytomegalovirus. Cytomegalovirus status was reported to be diagnosed by the classifier with high specificity and sensitivity in both the original and validation cohorts. In a later analysis, HLA-associated TCR beta chains showed more clonal expansion and lower generation probabilities than non-associated chains that were equally common. Because counts were too low, about 15 rarely observed V segments, including chromosome 9 orphons, were left out of the earlier analysis of approximately 580 of the donors. Because HLA typing was unavailable for some donors at each locus, only the typed subset was used in association tests. The cohort was sequenced for TCR beta chains only, and without alpha or paired-chain data the features that could be detected were limited. When HLA alleles, especially DR and DQ, strongly co-occurred, TCR associations were difficult to assign to individual alleles. Most TCR sequences were seen in very few donors, while some public TCRs were found in many individuals.

Libraries were prepared through the immunoSEQ multiplex PCR assay. For the multiplex PCR, a mixture combining 60 forward primers for TCR Vbeta segments and 13 reverse primers for TCR Jbeta segments was used. Amplification of the CDR3 region of rearranged TCR beta genes was performed with a multiplex PCR assay on genomic DNA. Amplified TCR beta libraries were sequenced as 87-base-pair reads on the Illumina HiSeq System. The paper's processing steps were these. A later analysis tallied 80 million to 95 million unique TCR beta chains across the 600 to 700 repertoires, and about 10 million of those chains were shared by two or more donors. Raw reads were error-corrected and collapsed into unique sequences with a nearest-neighbor algorithm that merged closely related sequences to remove PCR and sequencing errors. To assign V, D and J gene segments, CDR3 sequences were aligned to IMGT reference sequences. For a sequence to be retained, a match of at least six nucleotides was required to both a V gene segment and a J gene segment. A rearrangement counted as productive if the CDR3 had no stop codons and remained in frame with V and J, and every other rearrangement counted as non-productive. Following IMGT convention, CDR3 was defined as the stretch from the second conserved V-encoded cysteine up to the conserved J-encoded phenylalanine. In an earlier analysis of around 600 of the donors, sequences lacking an unambiguous match to a single V gene segment were excluded. In an earlier analysis of approximately 590 of the donors, a V segment was called functional when productive rearrangements were above 56.7%, and segregating when the standard deviation between donors exceeded 5%. A statistical classification framework was developed to diagnose cytomegalovirus status using the catalog of TCR beta chain sequences. In a later analysis, V and J genes were assigned by comparing TCR nucleotide sequences against IMGT/GENE-DB human TR gene sequences. Using the TCRdist pipeline, a later analysis assigned CDR3 sequences along with most-parsimonious VDJ recombination scenarios. A later analysis defined each TCR beta chain by its CDR3 amino acid sequence plus V-gene family, and excluded reads lacking a unique V-gene family. In a later analysis, 450 to 600 highly shared, low-generation-probability nucleotide sequences were removed to address suspected cross-contamination and a sequencing artifact. For each public chain, a later analysis derived a clonal expansion index from normalized ranks of inferred template counts within each repertoire. In a later analysis, generation probabilities were computed using a VDJ recombination model fitted to out-of-frame rearrangements, and the results were checked against IGoR. In a later analysis, hypergeometric tests were used to score TCR-TCR, TCR-HLA and TCR-CMV co-occurrence, with a repertoire-size bias correction applied to TCR pairs. A later analysis estimated false discovery rates by permuting HLA or CMV assignments 20 times. In a later analysis, co-occurring TCRs were grouped using DBSCAN, with TCRdist sequence similarity added in when clustering inside HLA-allele-positive subsets. Repertoires with fewer than 30,000 or more than 120,000 public chains were left out of co-occurrence clustering, as were five repertoires with anomalous nucleotide sharing. The source is immuneACCESS, and TCRdb retained only in-frame sequences with V and J called. Part of the clones is not carried over; for the studies checked, unresolved V genes explain less than half of this, and the remainder is unexplained. Clone size and V and J calls were adopted from that table, with D and trimming inferred from the DNA. The sample has approximately 76,000 clones on record, 60% to 75% of them singletons. The top ten constitute around 16% of the sample.

Sequenced material: PBMCs. The receptor chain draws on TRBV7-2 and TRBJ2-5; 9 middle bases align to TRBD1. The clonotype originates from a woman between 40 and 50 years old in good health and CMV-seropositive. The DNA sequence is TGTGCCAGCACCCAACAGGGGGCGCTCGGGGAGACCCAGTACTTC. This codes for CASTQQGALGETQYF.